Described below is a single TCR beta chain sequence and its context. Antigen unknown. Naive CD4+ cells were CD45RA-selected; the remaining cells were memory. The data were obtained in a study of shared clonotypes between healthy human individuals. Study-level findings and limits: Researchers sampled blood only, noting tissue repertoires likely differ. The study generally estimated greater richness for naive than memory subsets.

Source study methods: Because ImmunoSEQ provided only junction sequences with no quality scores, the filtering differed. Sequencing used immunoSEQ multiplex PCR; TCRdb keeps in-frame clones, though not all of them. Clone size and V and J calls were adopted from that table, with D and trimming inferred from the DNA. Among 2 million to 2.5 million clones listed, about 92% were seen once. The TCR comes from a man between 18 and 35 years old in good health. Some clones in this sample may be carry-over from other donors' samples. Sequencing used naive CD4+ T cells from PBMCs. The subset denotes: CD45RA+ positively selected.

CDR3 bases: TGCGCCAGCAGCTTGAACAGACCAACAGTGAACGAGCAGTACTTC. It codes for CASSLNRPTVNEQYF. The rearrangement links TRBV5-1 to TRBJ2-7; D gene unclear. In germline, CDR1 is SGHRS, CDR2 YFSETQ. The CDR3 runs 15 residues. Trimming shortened V by 1 base and J by 5 bases, and 16 bases separated the two germline ends.